This TCR beta chain is from a study of blood T cell repertoires in COVID-19. Study overall: From the United States, Italy and Spain came samples of acute and convalescent COVID-19.

Germline values: CDR1 MNHEY, CDR2 SVGAGI. The CDR3 has 14 amino acids. Trimming removed 7 bases at V and 1 base at J, with 13 bases between. Ages ranged from roughly 18 to 100 years, with residence in approximately 23 US areas. Donors were grouped by their self-reported clinical history. Data came from immunoSEQ multiplex PCR; TCRdb stores just in-frame clones and leaves some out. Of about 150,000 clones listed, 86% are singletons. The source of this sequence is a man aged 45-65 years who had recovered from COVID-19. The rearrangement uses TRBV6-5 and TRBJ1-1, with D tentatively TRBD1 (5 bases). Sequencing was performed on PBMCs or T cells enriched from blood (not recorded which). DNA of the CDR3: TGTGCCAGCACCCAGGGCCCATGGAACACTGAAGCTTTCTTT. Translated: CASTQGPWNTEAFF.